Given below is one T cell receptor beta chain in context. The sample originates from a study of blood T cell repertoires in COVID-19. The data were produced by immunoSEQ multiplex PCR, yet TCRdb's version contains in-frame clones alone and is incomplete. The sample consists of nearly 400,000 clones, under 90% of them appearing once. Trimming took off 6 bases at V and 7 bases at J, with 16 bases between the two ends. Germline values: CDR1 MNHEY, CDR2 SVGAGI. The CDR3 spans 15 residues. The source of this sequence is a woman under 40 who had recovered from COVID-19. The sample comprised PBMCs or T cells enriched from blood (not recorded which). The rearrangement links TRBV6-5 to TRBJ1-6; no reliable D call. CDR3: CASRDTEKKNSPLHF. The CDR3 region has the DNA TGTGCCAGCAGAGACACAGAGAAAAAAAATTCACCCCTCCACTTT.